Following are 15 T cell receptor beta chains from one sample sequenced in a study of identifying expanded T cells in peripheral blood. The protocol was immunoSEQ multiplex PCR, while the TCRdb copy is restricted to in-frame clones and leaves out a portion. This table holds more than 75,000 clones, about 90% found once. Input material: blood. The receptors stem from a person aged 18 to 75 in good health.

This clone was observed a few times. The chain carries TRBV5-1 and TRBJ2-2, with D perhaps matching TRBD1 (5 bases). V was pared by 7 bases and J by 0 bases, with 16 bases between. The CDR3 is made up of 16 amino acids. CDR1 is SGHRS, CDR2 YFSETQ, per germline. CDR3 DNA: TGCGCCAGCTCCCCTGGTGGCAGGGCGAACACCGGGGAGCTGTTTTTT. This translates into CASSPGGRANTGELFF.

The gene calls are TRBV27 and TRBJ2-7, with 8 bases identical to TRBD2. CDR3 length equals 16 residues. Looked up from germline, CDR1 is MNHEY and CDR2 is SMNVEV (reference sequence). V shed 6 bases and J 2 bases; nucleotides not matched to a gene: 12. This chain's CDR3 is CASSSRSGGGPYEQYF. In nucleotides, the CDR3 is TGTGCCAGCAGCTCCCGTTCTGGCGGGGGGCCCTACGAGCAGTACTTC.

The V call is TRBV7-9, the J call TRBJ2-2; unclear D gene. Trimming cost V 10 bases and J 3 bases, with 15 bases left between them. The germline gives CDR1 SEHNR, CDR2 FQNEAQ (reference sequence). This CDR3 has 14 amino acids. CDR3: CATRPPGDTGELFF. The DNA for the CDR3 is TGTGCCACTAGGCCGCCAGGTGACACCGGGGAGCTGTTTTTT.

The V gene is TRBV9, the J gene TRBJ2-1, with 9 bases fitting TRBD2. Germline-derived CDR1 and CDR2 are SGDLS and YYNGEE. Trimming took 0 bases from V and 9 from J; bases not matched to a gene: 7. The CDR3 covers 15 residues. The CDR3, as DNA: TGTGCCAGCAGCGTAGGGGCAGCGGGAGGCTCTGAGCAGTTCTTC. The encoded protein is CASSVGAAGGSEQFF.

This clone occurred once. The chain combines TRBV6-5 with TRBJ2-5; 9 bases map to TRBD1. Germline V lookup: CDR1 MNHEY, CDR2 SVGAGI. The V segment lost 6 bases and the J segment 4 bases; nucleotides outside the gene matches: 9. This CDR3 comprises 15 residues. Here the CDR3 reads CASRPTGGVGETQYF. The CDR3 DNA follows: TGTGCCAGCAGACCTACAGGGGGCGTTGGAGAGACCCAGTACTTC.

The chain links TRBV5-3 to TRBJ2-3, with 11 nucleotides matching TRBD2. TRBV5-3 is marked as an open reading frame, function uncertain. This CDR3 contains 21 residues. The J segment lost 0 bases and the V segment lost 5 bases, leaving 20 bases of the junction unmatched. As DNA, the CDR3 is TGTGCCAGAAGTCCGCTCCCTTATAGCGGGAGGGGCCGGTTTAGCACAGATACGCAGTATTTT. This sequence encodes CARSPLPYSGRGRFSTDTQYF.

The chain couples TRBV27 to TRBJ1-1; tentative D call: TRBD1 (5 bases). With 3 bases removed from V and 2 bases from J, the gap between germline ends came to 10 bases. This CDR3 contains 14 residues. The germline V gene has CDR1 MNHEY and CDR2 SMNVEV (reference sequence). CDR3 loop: CASSLGGANTEAFF. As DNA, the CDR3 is TGTGCCAGCAGTTTGGGAGGGGCTAACACTGAAGCTTTCTTT.

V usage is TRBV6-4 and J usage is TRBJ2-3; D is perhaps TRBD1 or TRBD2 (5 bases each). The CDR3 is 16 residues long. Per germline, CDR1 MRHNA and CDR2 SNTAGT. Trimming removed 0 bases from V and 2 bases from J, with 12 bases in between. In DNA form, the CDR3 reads TGTGCCAGCAGTGACTCCGCCGGGGCCCCCACAGATACGCAGTATTTT. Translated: CASSDSAGAPTDTQYF.

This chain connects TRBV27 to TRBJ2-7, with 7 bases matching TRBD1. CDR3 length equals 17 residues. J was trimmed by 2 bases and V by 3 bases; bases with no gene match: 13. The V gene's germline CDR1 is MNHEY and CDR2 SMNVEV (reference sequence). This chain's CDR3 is CASSFTTGPEGAYEQYF. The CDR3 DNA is TGTGCCAGCAGTTTCACGACAGGGCCCGAGGGCGCCTACGAGCAGTACTTC.

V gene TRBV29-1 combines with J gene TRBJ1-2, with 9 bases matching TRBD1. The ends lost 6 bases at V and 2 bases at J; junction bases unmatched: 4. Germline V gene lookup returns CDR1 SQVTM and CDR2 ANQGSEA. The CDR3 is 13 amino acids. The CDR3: CSVWDRDNYGYTF. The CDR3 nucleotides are TGCAGCGTGTGGGACAGGGACAACTATGGCTACACCTTC.

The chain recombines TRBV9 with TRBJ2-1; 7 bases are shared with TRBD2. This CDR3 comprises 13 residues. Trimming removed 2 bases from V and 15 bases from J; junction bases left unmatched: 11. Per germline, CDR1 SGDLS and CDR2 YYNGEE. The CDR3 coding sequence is TGTGCCAGCAGCGTTCGCTCGGGAGGCTATATGTTCTTC. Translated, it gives CASSVRSGGYMFF.

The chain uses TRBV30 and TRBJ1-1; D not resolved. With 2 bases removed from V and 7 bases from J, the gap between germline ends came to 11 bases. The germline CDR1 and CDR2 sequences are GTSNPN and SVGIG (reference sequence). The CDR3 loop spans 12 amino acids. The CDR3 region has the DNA TGTGCCTGGAGTCCGGGCACTTTTGAAGCTTTCTTT. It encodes CAWSPGTFEAFF.

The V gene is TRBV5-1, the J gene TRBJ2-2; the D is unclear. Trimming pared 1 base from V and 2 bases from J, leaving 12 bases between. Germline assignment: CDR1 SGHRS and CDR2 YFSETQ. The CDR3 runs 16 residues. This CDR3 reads CASSLRAASNTGELFF. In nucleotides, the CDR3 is TGCGCCAGCAGCTTGAGGGCTGCGAGCAACACCGGGGAGCTGTTTTTT.

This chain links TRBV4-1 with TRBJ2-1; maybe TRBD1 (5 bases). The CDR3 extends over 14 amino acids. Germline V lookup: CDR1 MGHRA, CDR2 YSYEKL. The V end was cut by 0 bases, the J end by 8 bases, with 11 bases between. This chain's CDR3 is CASSQDRAGHEQFF. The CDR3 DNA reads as TGCGCCAGCAGCCAAGATCGGGCAGGGCATGAGCAGTTCTTC.

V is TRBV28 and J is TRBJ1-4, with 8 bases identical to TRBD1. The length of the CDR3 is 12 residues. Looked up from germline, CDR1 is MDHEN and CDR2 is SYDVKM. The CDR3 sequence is CATQGADEKLFF. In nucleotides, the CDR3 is TGTGCAACCCAGGGGGCGGACGAAAAACTGTTTTTT.